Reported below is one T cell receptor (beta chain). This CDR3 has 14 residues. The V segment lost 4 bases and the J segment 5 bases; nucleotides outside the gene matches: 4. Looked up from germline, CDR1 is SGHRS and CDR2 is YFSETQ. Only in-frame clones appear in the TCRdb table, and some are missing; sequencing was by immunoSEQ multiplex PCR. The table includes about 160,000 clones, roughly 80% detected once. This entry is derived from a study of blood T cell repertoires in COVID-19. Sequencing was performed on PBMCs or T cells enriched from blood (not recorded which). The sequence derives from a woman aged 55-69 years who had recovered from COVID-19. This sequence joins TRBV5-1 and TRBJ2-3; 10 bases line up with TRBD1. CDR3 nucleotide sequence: TGCGCCAGCAGCACGGGACAGGGGAGAGATACGCAGTATTTT. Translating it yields CASSTGQGRDTQYF. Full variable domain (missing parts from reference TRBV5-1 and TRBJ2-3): KAGVTQTPRYLIKTRGQQVTLSCSPISGHRSVSWYQQTPGQGLQFLFEYFSETQRNKGNFPGRFSGRQFSNSRSEMNVSTLELGDSALYLCASSTGQGRDTQYFGPGTRLTVL.